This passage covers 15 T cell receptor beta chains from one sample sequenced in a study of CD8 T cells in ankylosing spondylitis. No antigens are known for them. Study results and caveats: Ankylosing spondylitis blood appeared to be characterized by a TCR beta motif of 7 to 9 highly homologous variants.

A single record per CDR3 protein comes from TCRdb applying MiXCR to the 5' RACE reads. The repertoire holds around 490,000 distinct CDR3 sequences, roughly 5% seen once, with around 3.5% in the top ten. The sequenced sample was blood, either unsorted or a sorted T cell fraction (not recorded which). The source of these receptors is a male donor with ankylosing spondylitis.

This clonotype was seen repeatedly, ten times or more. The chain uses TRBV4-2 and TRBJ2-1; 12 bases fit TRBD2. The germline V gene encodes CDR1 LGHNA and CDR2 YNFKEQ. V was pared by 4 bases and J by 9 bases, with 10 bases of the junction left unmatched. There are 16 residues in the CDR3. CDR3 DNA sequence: TGTGCCAGCAGCCCTGCGCTAGCGGGAGGGCAAGTTGAGCAGTTCTTC. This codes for CASSPALAGGQVEQFF.

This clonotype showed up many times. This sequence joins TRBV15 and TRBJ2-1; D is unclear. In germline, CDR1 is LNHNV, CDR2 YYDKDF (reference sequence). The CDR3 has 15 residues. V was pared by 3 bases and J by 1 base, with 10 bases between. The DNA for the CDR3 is TGTGCCACCAGCAGGCCTTGGGGATCCTACAATGAGCAGTTCTTC. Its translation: CATSRPWGSYNEQFF.

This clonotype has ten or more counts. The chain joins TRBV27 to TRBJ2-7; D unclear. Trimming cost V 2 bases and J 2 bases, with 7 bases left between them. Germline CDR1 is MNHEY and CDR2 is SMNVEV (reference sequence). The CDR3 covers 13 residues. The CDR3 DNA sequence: TGTGCCAGCAGTTTACGCCGTACCTACGAGCAGTACTTC. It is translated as CASSLRRTYEQYF.

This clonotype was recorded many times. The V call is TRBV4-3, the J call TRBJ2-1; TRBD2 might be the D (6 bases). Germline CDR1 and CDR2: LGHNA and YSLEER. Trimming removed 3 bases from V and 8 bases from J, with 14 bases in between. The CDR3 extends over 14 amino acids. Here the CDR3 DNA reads TGCGCCAGCAGCCAGCTAGGGAGGTTAGATGAGCAGTTCTTC. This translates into CASSQLGRLDEQFF.

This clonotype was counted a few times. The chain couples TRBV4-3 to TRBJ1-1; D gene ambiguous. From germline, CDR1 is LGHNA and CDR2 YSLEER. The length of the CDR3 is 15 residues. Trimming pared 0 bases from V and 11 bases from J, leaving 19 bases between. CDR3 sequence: CASSQDFGSGELAFF. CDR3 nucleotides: TGCGCCAGCAGCCAAGATTTTGGGTCCGGAGAATTGGCTTTCTTT.

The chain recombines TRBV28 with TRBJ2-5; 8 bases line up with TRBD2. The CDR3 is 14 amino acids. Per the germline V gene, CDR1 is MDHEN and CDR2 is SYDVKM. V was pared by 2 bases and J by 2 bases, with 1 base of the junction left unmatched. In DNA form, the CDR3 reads TGTGCCAGCAGTTTAGGCGGGAGGCAAGAGACCCAGTACTTC. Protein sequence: CASSLGGRQETQYF.

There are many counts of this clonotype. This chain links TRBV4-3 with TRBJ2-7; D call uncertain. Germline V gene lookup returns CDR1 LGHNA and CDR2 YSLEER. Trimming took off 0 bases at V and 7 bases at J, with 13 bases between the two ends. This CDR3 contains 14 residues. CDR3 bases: TGCGCCAGCAGCCAAGAACTGGGCACTGGGGAGCAGTACTTC. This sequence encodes CASSQELGTGEQYF.

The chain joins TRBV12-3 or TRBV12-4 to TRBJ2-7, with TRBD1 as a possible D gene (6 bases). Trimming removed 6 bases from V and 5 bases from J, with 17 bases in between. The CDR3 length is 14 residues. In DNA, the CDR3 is TGTGCCAGCAGACCCGGACAGCTCTATAACGAGCAGTACTTC. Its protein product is CASRPGQLYNEQYF.

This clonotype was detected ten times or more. The CDR3 DNA reads as TGTGCCAGCACCTCGCGCGGGGGTCACACAGATACGCAGTATTTT. Its translation: CASTSRGGHTDTQYF. J is TRBJ2-3 and V is TRBV6-2 or TRBV6-3, with 7 bases identical to TRBD2. V gave up 7 bases and J gave up 2 bases; unmatched junction bases: 9. The CDR3 has 15 amino acids. Germline-derived CDR1 and CDR2 are MNHEY and SVGEGT.

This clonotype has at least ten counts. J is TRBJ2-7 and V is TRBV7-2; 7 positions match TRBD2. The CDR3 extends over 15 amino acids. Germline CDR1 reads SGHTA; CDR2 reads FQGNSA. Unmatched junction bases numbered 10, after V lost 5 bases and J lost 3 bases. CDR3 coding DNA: TGTGCCAGCAGCGACGGGAAGGCTAGCGGCTACGAGCAGTACTTC. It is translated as CASSDGKASGYEQYF.

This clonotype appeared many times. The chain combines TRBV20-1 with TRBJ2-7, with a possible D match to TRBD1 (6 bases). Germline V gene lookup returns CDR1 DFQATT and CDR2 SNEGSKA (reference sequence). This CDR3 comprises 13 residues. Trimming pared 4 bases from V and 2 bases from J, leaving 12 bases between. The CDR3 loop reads CSATRDTPYEQYF. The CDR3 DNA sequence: TGCAGTGCTACGAGGGACACCCCCTACGAGCAGTACTTC.

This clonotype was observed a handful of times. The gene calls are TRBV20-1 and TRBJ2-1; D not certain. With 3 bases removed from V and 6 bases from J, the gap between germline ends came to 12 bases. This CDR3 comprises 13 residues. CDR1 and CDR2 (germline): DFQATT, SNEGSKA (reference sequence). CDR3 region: CSASRTRLNEQFF. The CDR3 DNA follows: TGCAGTGCTAGTCGTACCCGGCTCAATGAGCAGTTCTTC.

In nucleotides, the CDR3 is TGTGCCAGCAGCTTAGGTGGGGGGGGGAGCGCCCAGTACTTC. As protein: CASSLGGGGSAQYF. The chain links TRBV7-8 to TRBJ2-5; 7 positions agree with TRBD2. The J segment lost 9 bases and the V segment lost 1 base, leaving 8 bases of the junction unmatched. This CDR3 is built from 14 residues. Germline V gene data show CDR1 as SGHVS and CDR2 as FQNEAQ.

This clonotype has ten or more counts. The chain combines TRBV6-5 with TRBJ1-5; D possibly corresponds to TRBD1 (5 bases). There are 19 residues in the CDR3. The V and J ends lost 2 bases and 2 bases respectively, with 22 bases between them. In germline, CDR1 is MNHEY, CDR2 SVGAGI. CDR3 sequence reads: CASSYPPDPGARGNQPQHF. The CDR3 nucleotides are TGTGCCAGCAGTTACCCACCCGATCCTGGGGCAAGGGGCAATCAGCCCCAGCATTTT.

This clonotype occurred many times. This CDR3 reads CSAGDRGGQPQHF. CDR3 sequence (DNA): TGCAGTGCTGGGGACAGGGGCGGACAGCCCCAGCATTTT. V usage is TRBV20-1 and J usage is TRBJ1-5, with 10 nucleotides matching TRBD1. The CDR3 covers 13 residues. After removal of 5 bases from V and 7 bases from J, the junction contained 5 bases not matched to a gene. Germline loops: CDR1 DFQATT, CDR2 SNEGSKA (reference sequence).